The clone carrying this TCR beta chain has a handful of counts. Antigen unknown. Sequencing targeted expressed TCRB transcripts, as all isolated RNA had been reverse transcribed. Clones were read by immunoSEQ multiplex PCR, and TCRdb kept only the in-frame ones, dropping some. This sample has around 430,000 clones, with approximately 30% found just once. By way of CD45RO/CCR7/CD25/CD127/CD95/CD27, the CD4+ regulatory, stem cell-like memory, central memory and naive cells were sorted. This sample was included in a study of beta chain features in type 1 diabetes. Study results and caveats: Patients and controls would be equally affected if PCR favored shorter templates. In type 1 diabetes patients, VDJ junctions had fewer insertions; deletions at these junctions were more frequent. Because the template was cDNA, high-expressing cells might be over-represented.

This sequence was found in a man aged 18 to 35 in good health. Sequenced: naive CD4+ T cells from blood.

The CDR3 DNA sequence: TGTGCCAGCAGTTTGGCGGGAGGAAGTCGGAATGAGCAGTTCTTC. This gives the protein CASSLAGGSRNEQFF. The V gene is TRBV28, the J gene TRBJ2-1, with TRBD2 identical over 8 bases. CDR1 and CDR2 (germline): MDHEN, SYDVKM. Trimming cost V 3 bases and J 7 bases; bases outside gene matches: 8. The CDR3 spans 15 residues.